What follows is one T cell receptor (beta chain) and its context. Its antigen is currently unknown. Germline V CDR1 and CDR2: SGHVS, FQNEAQ. The CDR3 spans 16 residues. V was trimmed by 4 bases and J by 2 bases, leaving 15 bases between them. The source of the sample is a study of blood T cells in healthy people across ages. Study-wide results and caveats: Both higher diversity and more naive CD4+ cells marked long-lived donors when set against aged donors. What prevented conclusive comparison of naive and antigen-experienced cells was that PBMCs were unsorted. In these data, TCR beta diversity tracked strongly with naive T cell percentage.

Alongside a J-beta primer mix, a sample-barcoded 5' primer served in a second PCR lasting roughly 6 to 11 cycles. TCRdb fed the 5' RACE reads into MiXCR, producing one record per CDR3 protein. The sample records about 970,000 distinct CDR3 sequences, roughly half being singletons. Extraction of total RNA produced a minimum of 6 micrograms from each sample. The clonotype comes from a woman aged 60 to 75 in good health. The chain links TRBV7-8 to TRBJ2-1, with a tentative D call TRBD1 (5 bases). The sequenced material came from blood. The CDR3 spells CASSSSRTRAYNEQFF. CDR3 bases: TGTGCCAGCAGCTCCTCCCGGACACGGGCCTACAATGAGCAGTTCTTC.